These 11 T cell receptor beta chains originate from one sample sequenced in a study of T cells in Graves' hyperthyroidism and ophthalmopathy. Authors of the study amplified TCR beta CDR3 regions from RNA transcripts. In the first-round RT-PCR of the TCR CDR3, the HTBI primer set was used. TCRdb re-called the multiplex PCR reads through MiXCR, storing one row per CDR3 protein. The data show about 260,000 distinct CDR3 sequences, with approximately 16% seen just once and 25% to 30% held by the top ten. Sequenced material: blood. These receptors were obtained from a young woman with Graves' ophthalmopathy.

This clonotype was detected ten times or more. This rearrangement joins TRBV6-1 to TRBJ1-3, with D tentatively TRBD1 (5 bases). The CDR3 has 15 residues. Germline loops: CDR1 MNHNS, CDR2 SASEGT. V lost 5 bases to trimming and J lost 1 base, with 12 bases between them. CDR3 residues: CASSWGLGSGNTIYF. CDR3 coding DNA: TGTGCCAGCAGTTGGGGGTTAGGGTCTGGAAACACCATATATTTT.

This clonotype was recorded a few times. One end of the junction fails to match germline, which may point to a read error. V and J are TRBV20-1 and TRBJ1-5; D is possibly TRBD1 (5 bases). The germline CDR1 and CDR2 sequences are DFQATT and SNEGSKA (reference sequence). The CDR3 covers 8 residues. CDR3 nucleotides: TGCAGTGCTTGGGGGGGGTATTTT. Its translation is CSAWGGYF.

This clonotype was observed many times. This chain connects TRBV20-1 to TRBJ2-7, with D unresolved. The ends were cut back, 3 bases at V and 1 base at J, with 10 bases in the middle. CDR1 and CDR2 from the germline V gene are DFQATT and SNEGSKA (reference sequence). This CDR3 comprises 13 residues. CDR3 DNA: TGCAGTGCTAGGTTCGTGGCATCCTACGAGCAGTACTTC. It encodes CSARFVASYEQYF.

The chain has TRBV6-1 and TRBJ2-5, with 11 bases fitting TRBD2. V was clipped by 6 bases and J by 5 bases; unmatched bases: 14. Germline V gene data show CDR1 as MNHNS and CDR2 as SASEGT. The CDR3 is 17 residues long. The CDR3 protein is CASSLILAGGPGETQYF. CDR3 coding DNA: TGTGCCAGCAGCCTCATTTTAGCGGGAGGGCCGGGGGAGACCCAGTACTTC.

The chain is built from TRBV12-3 or TRBV12-4 and TRBJ2-3; D may correspond to TRBD1 or TRBD2 (6 bases each). The CDR3 has 17 residues. The ends were cut back, 3 bases at V and 0 bases at J, with 16 bases in the middle. The CDR3 is CASSFNPGAASTDTQYF. Written as DNA, the CDR3 is TGTGCCAGCAGTTTTAACCCGGGGGCTGCTAGCACAGATACGCAGTATTTT.

This clonotype appeared many times. V and J are TRBV12-3 or TRBV12-4 and TRBJ2-4; 9 nucleotides line up with TRBD2. The V gene end was trimmed by 3 bases and the J gene end by 0 bases; junction bases not matched to a gene: 6. The CDR3 runs 17 residues. CDR3 sequence (DNA): TGTGCCAGCAGTTTCAGCGGGGGGCCGATAGCCAAAAACATTCAGTACTTC. Encoded protein: CASSFSGGPIAKNIQYF.

The chain couples TRBV11-2 to TRBJ2-5; 13 nucleotides agree with TRBD2. The V gene's germline CDR1 is SGHAT and CDR2 FQNNGV. Trimming removed 5 bases from V and 4 bases from J; junction bases left unmatched: 4. This CDR3 comprises 15 residues. CDR3 nucleotides: TGTGCCAGCAGCACTAGCGGGAGGGCACCAGAGACCCAGTACTTC. This encodes CASSTSGRAPETQYF.

This clonotype has a single count. It may be a read error: a sequence one base away is much more abundant. V usage is TRBV14 and J usage is TRBJ2-5; D is uncertain. CDR1 and CDR2 from the germline V gene are SGHDN and FVKESK. This CDR3 spans 13 amino acids. In nucleotides, the CDR3 is TGTGTCAGCAGCCAAGTTAACGCCGAGACCCAGTACTTC. Translation gives CVSSQVNAETQYF.

This clonotype was counted many times. J is TRBJ1-4 and V is TRBV7-9, with D possibly being TRBD1 (6 bases). The V gene's germline CDR1 is SEHNR and CDR2 FQNEAQ (reference sequence). Between the trimmed V and J ends, which lost 7 bases and 4 bases, there was a span of 13 bases. CDR3 length: 14 amino acids. CDR3 nucleotides: TGTGCCAGCACCCCAGGGACACTTAATGAAAAACTGTTTTTT. As protein: CASTPGTLNEKLFF.

The table lists this clonotype with many counts. The gene calls are TRBV5-1 and TRBJ1-2; D not resolved. The V gene's germline CDR1 is SGHRS and CDR2 YFSETQ. Trimming cost V 0 bases and J 6 bases, with 6 bases left between them. This CDR3 comprises 12 residues. The CDR3 reads CASSLGGHGYTF. CDR3 coding DNA: TGCGCCAGCAGCTTGGGAGGCCATGGCTACACCTTC.

This clonotype was detected many times. This rearrangement joins TRBV7-9 to TRBJ2-1, with TRBD1 as a possible D gene (5 bases). Trimming cost V 2 bases and J 4 bases, with 9 bases left between them. Germline-derived CDR1 and CDR2 are SEHNR and FQNEAQ (reference sequence). The CDR3 totals 14 residues. Written as DNA, the CDR3 is TGTGCCAGCAGCTTATCGACAGTGTACAATGAGCAGTTCTTC. Translating it yields CASSLSTVYNEQFF.